This T cell receptor (beta chain) was obtained from a study of blood T cell repertoires in COVID-19. Only in-frame clones appear in the TCRdb table, and some are missing; sequencing was by immunoSEQ multiplex PCR. This sample has roughly 90,000 clones; roughly nine tenths occur once, and the top ten carry about 5%. This clone was detected only a few times. From germline, CDR1 is SGDLS and CDR2 YYNGEE. Trimming removed 4 bases from V and 9 bases from J, with 19 bases in between. The CDR3 is 14 residues long. The chain joins TRBV9 to TRBJ1-1; D unclear. The sequencing sample was made of peripheral blood. The sequence derives from a woman aged 80 or older with active COVID-19. In nucleotides, the CDR3 is TGTGCCAGCAGCCCAGCGGGTGGGCTCCGTAAAGCTTTCTTT. Translation: CASSPAGGLRKAFF.